This paragraph covers one T cell receptor (beta chain) sequence. Its antigen remains unknown. The source of the sample is a study of CD8 T cells in Susac syndrome. Overall study results and limits: Expansion of clones was not seen in the CD4+ T cell repertoires of Susac syndrome.

Sequencing of TCR beta was performed on blood CD8+ and CD4+ T cells. Random hexamers were used to reverse transcribe the RNA input (about 0.5 to 1 ug). With immunoSEQ multiplex PCR, TCR beta CDR3 was amplified across 54 Vbeta and 13 Jbeta. TCRdb used MiXCR to reprocess the immunoSEQ multiplex PCR reads, holding one entry per CDR3 protein. This sample has fewer than 200,000 distinct CDR3 sequences; 90% to 95% occur once, and the top ten carry roughly 0.11%. Germline V lookup: CDR1 LGHNA, CDR2 YSLEER. The V and J ends lost 0 bases and 4 bases respectively, with 13 bases between them. CDR3 length: 15 residues.

The V gene is TRBV4-3, the J gene TRBJ2-7; the D is unclear. This clonotype was obtained from a human donor with Susac syndrome. Sequenced sample: CD4+ T cells from PBMCs. CDR3 bases: TGCGCCAGCAGCCAAGAAGGTGTAGCCGGGTACGAGCAGTACTTC. It encodes CASSQEGVAGYEQYF.